Following are 13 T cell receptor beta chains from one sample sequenced in a study of Tregs in tolerant kidney transplant recipients. Generated by immunoSEQ multiplex PCR, the TCRdb table keeps only in-frame clones and is missing some. This repertoire includes over 45,000 clones. The sequenced sample was CD4+ T cells from blood, obtained before the transplant. These receptors were taken from a human donor who received a combined kidney and bone marrow transplant.

Comments on this clone: The read comes to an end 3 residues before the CDR3 does, leaving the germline J gene to fill in the end. This chain joins TRBV5-1 and TRBJ2-3, with TRBD2 as a possible D gene (6 bases). CDR1 is SGHRS and CDR2 is YFSETQ in the germline V gene. The CDR3 is 15 residues long. The germline V and J ends were trimmed by 0 bases and 7 bases, with 15 bases remaining between them. The CDR3: CASSLEGLAINTQYF. Incomplete CDR3 DNA: TGCGCCAGCAGCTTGGAGGGACTGGCAATAAATACG. The entire variable domain, with the rest obtained from reference TRBV5-1 and TRBJ2-3, is as follows: KAGVTQTPRYLIKTRGQQVTLSCSPISGHRSVSWYQQTPGQGLQFLFEYFSETQRNKGNFPGRFSGRQFSNSRSEMNVSTLELGDSALYLCASSLEGLAINTQYFGPGTRLTVL.

On this clone: The read finishes 3 residues shy of the CDR3 end, and the germline J gene is used to complete it. The chain carries TRBV29-1 and TRBJ2-2; D unresolved. Between the trimmed V and J ends, which lost 7 bases and 6 bases, there was a span of 15 bases. The CDR3 length is 13 residues. Germline V gene lookup returns CDR1 SQVTM and CDR2 ANQGSEA. The CDR3 protein is CSAKTTRAGELFF. The CDR3 DNA, read in part, is TGCAGCGCCAAGACGACAAGGGCCGGGGAG.

Remarks on this clone: Coverage ceases 3 residues before the CDR3 finishes, and the germline J gene fills in the end. This chain connects TRBV5-1 to TRBJ1-1; 7 nucleotides agree with TRBD1. The germline V gene has CDR1 SGHRS and CDR2 YFSETQ. The CDR3 consists of 16 residues. Losses at the gene ends were 6 bases for V and 1 base for J; bases not matched to a gene: 12. The part of the CDR3 DNA that was read is TGCGCCAGCAAGAATCAGGGGGGAGGTGCGAACACTGAA. It codes for CASKNQGGGANTE. From start to end, the CDR3 is CASKNQGGGANTEAFF.

On this clone: With the read ending 3 residues before the CDR3 end, the germline J gene is used to fill in that end. The chain uses TRBV5-1 and TRBJ2-3; D is perhaps TRBD2 (7 bases). The CDR3 spans 15 residues. V gave up 3 bases and J gave up 2 bases, with 13 bases separating them. Germline lookup yields CDR1 SGHRS and CDR2 YFSETQ. This chain's CDR3 is CASSWGRGNTDTQYF. The CDR3 DNA, read in part, is TGCGCCAGCAGCTGGGGGCGGGGGAACACAGATACG.

Points on this clone: Coverage ceases 3 residues before the CDR3 finishes, and the germline J gene fills in the end. V usage is TRBV10-3 and J usage is TRBJ2-3, with TRBD1 matching over 7 bases. Germline trimming cut 8 bases from V and 2 bases from J; bases unmatched to any gene: 4. CDR3 length equals 13 residues. Germline CDR1 ENHRY, CDR2 SYGVKD. The CDR3 sequence: CAILGQATDTQYF. The covered CDR3 bases are TGTGCCATCCTCGGACAGGCCACAGATACG.

Of note for this clone: The read terminates 3 residues ahead of where the CDR3 ends, so the germline J gene completes it. This chain joins TRBV7-2 and TRBJ2-1, with 8 bases aligning to TRBD1. The CDR3 has 14 amino acids. Germline CDR1 SGHTA, CDR2 FQGNSA. With 4 bases clipped from V and 7 bases from J, the junction kept 6 bases outside the gene matches. The CDR3 is CASSSGTGYNEQFF. The sequenced CDR3 bases are TGTGCCAGCAGCTCGGGGACAGGTTATAATGAG.

This CDR3 reads CASSPLTGIDSPLHF. The part of the CDR3 DNA that was read is TGTGCCAGCTCACCATTGACAGGGATTGATTCACCC. V usage is TRBV18 and J usage is TRBJ1-6; 7 nucleotides match TRBD1. The sequence runs out 3 residues before the end of the CDR3; the remainder is reconstructed from the germline J gene. The CDR3 has 15 residues. V gave up 2 bases and J gave up 8 bases; unmatched junction bases: 6. The germline gives CDR1 KGHSH, CDR2 LQKENI.

With respect to this clone: The DNA ends 3 residues before the CDR3 does, and the rest of the CDR3 is filled in from the germline J gene. The chain carries TRBV2 and TRBJ2-6; D is unclear. This CDR3 has 14 residues. V dropped 3 bases and J dropped 1 base, with 4 bases sitting between them. CDR1 is SNHLY and CDR2 is FYNNEI in the germline V gene. Incomplete CDR3 DNA: TGTGCCAGCAGTGAGAGGTCTGGGGCCAACGTC. Its protein is CASSERSGANV. The complete CDR3 sequence is CASSERSGANVLTF.

With regard to this clone: The read terminates 3 residues ahead of where the CDR3 ends, so the germline J gene completes it. The chain joins TRBV7-2 to TRBJ2-1, with 10 bases that match TRBD2. From germline, CDR1 is SGHTA and CDR2 FQGNSA. The junction had 4 bases not matched to a gene; V was cut back by 4 bases and J by 7 bases. The CDR3 runs to 14 residues. CDR3 in amino acids: CASSSSGRSNEQFF. CDR3 bases read: TGTGCCAGCAGCTCTAGCGGGAGAAGTAATGAG.

Details on this clone: The read terminates 3 residues before the CDR3 end, so the remaining end is supplied by the germline J gene. V usage is TRBV7-6 and J usage is TRBJ2-2; 9 nucleotides line up with TRBD2. CDR3 length: 17 residues. V dropped 2 bases and J dropped 3; count of bases not matched to a gene: 7. Germline CDR1 is SGHVS and CDR2 is FNYEAQ. The sequenced part of the CDR3 DNA is TGTGCCAGCAGCTTACGTAGTAGCGGGAGCGACACCGGGGAG. The encoded protein is CASSLRSSGSDTGE. The CDR3, in full, reads CASSLRSSGSDTGELFF.

CDR3 DNA (partial): TGTGCCATGGCAGCGGGAGCTGCCAACTCCTACGAG. Translation: CAMAAGAANSYE. From start to end, the CDR3 is CAMAAGAANSYEQYF. The rearrangement uses TRBV10-3 and TRBJ2-7; 8 nucleotides agree with TRBD2. Read sequence stops 3 residues before the CDR3 end, and the germline J gene provides the missing end. Per germline, CDR1 ENHRY and CDR2 SYGVKD. The CDR3 has 15 residues. After removal of 9 bases from V and 0 bases from J, the junction contained 10 bases not matched to a gene.

The CDR3 loop reads CASSSDRGPHNEQFF. CDR3 DNA (partial): TGTGCCAGTAGTTCCGACAGGGGGCCCCACAATGAG. The genes are TRBV19 and TRBJ2-1, with TRBD1 matching 10 bases. The read ends 3 residues shy of where the CDR3 ends; the end is completed using the germline J gene. The length of the CDR3 is 15 residues. The V gene end was trimmed by 5 bases and the J gene end by 5 bases; junction bases not matched to a gene: 6. Looked up from germline, CDR1 is LNHDA and CDR2 is SQIVND (reference sequence).

With respect to this clone: Read data end 3 residues before the CDR3 end; the end is taken from the germline J gene. The chain is built from TRBV30 and TRBJ2-5; 9 nucleotides line up with TRBD2. The junction had 5 bases not matched to a gene; V was cut back by 5 bases and J by 7 bases. The CDR3 consists of 12 residues. The V gene's germline CDR1 is GTSNPN and CDR2 SVGIG (reference sequence). CDR3 DNA, as far as it was read: TGTGCCTGGGGCGGGGGGGGCGGGACC. Encoded protein: CAWGGGGGT. The whole CDR3 protein reads CAWGGGGGTQYF.